Here is one TCR beta chain with its context. The source of the sample is a study of T cells of healthy individuals. TCRdb independently ran MiXCR on the 5' RACE reads; one entry per CDR3 protein. The data show tens of thousands of distinct CDR3 sequences, 4% to 5.5% seen once. The CDR3 spans 14 residues. In germline, CDR1 is SGHDT, CDR2 YYEEEE. V lost 0 bases, J lost 0 bases, and 6 bases lay in between. The sequence derives from a human donor in good health. The chain links TRBV5-6 to TRBJ1-1; D gene unclear. The CDR3 bases are TGTGCCAGCAGCTTGGTCTCCCTGAACACTGAAGCTTTCTTT. It is translated as CASSLVSLNTEAFF.